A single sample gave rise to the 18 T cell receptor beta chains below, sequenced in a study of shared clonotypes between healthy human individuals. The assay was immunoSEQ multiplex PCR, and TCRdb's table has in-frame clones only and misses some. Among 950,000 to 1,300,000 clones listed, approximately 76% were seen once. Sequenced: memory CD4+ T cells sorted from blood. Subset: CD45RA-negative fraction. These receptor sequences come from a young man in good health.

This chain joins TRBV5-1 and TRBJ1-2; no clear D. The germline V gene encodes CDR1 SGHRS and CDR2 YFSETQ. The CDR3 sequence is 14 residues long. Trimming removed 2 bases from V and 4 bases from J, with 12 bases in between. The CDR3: CASSLDRAVYGYTF. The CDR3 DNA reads TGCGCCAGCAGCTTAGATCGGGCAGTCTATGGCTACACCTTC.

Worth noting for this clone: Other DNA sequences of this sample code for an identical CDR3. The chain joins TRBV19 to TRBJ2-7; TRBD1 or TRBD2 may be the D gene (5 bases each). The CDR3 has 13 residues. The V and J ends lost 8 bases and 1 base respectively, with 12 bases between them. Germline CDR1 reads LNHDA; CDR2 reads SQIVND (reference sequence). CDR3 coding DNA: TGTGCCAGTTCCGGGACGGGATCCTACGAGCAGTACTTC. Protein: CASSGTGSYEQYF.

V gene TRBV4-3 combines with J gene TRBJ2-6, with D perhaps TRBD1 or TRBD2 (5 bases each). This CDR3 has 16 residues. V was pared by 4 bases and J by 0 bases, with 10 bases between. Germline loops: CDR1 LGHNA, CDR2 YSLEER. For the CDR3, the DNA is TGCGCCAGCAGCCGGGACGTATCCTCTGGGGCCAACGTCCTGACTTTC. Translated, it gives CASSRDVSSGANVLTF.

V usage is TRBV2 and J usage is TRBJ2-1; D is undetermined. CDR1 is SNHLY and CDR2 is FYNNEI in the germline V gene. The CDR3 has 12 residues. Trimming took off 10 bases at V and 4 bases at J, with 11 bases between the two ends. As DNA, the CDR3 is TGTGCCACCACCGAAGGATACAATGAGCAGTTCTTC. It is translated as CATTEGYNEQFF.

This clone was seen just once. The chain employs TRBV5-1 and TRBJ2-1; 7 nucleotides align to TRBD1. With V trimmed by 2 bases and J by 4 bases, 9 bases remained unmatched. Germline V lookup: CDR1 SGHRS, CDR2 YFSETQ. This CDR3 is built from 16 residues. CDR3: CASSFTPRQGYNEQFF. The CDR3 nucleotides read TGCGCCAGCAGCTTCACCCCGAGACAGGGTTACAATGAGCAGTTCTTC.

The CDR3: CASSRNQEKLFF. DNA of the CDR3: TGTGCCAGCAGCCGCAACCAGGAAAAACTGTTTTTT. The chain is built from TRBV7-2 and TRBJ1-4; D is uncertain. Trimming pared 5 bases from V and 8 bases from J, leaving 9 bases between. The length of the CDR3 is 12 residues. The germline V gene has CDR1 SGHTA and CDR2 FQGNSA.

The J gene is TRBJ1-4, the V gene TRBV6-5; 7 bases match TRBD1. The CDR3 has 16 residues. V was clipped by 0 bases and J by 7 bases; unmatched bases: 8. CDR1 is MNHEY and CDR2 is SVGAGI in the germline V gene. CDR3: CASSYSWDSTIEKLFF. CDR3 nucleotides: TGTGCCAGCAGTTACTCTTGGGACAGTACAATTGAAAAACTGTTTTTT.

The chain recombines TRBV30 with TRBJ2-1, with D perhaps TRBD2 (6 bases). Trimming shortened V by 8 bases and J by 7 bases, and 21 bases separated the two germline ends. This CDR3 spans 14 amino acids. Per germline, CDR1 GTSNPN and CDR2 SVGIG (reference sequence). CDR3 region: CAPEGAGNRNEQFF. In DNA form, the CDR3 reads TGTGCCCCGGAGGGCGCGGGAAACCGGAATGAGCAGTTCTTC.

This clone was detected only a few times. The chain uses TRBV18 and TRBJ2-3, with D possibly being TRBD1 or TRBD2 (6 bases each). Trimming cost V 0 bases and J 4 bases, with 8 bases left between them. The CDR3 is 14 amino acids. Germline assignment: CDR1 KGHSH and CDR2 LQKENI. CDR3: CASSPPGGADTQYF. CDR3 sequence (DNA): TGTGCCAGCTCACCACCGGGGGGCGCAGATACGCAGTATTTT. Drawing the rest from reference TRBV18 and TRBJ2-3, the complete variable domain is NAGVMQNPRHLVRRRGQEARLRCSPMKGHSHVYWYRQLPEEGLKFMVYLQKENIIDESGMPKERFSAEFPKEGPSILRIQQVVRGDSAAYFCASSPPGGADTQYFGPGTRLTVL.

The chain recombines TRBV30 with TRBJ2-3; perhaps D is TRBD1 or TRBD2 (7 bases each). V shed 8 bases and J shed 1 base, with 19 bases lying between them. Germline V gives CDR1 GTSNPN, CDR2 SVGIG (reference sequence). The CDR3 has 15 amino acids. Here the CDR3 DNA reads TGTGCCCTCAGCGCGGGGGACAGAGGCACAGATACGCAGTATTTT. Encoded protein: CALSAGDRGTDTQYF. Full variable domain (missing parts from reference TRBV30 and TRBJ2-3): SQTIHQWPATLVQPVGSPLSLECTVEGTSNPNLYWYRQAAGRGLQLLFYSVGIGQISSEVPQNLSASRPQDRQFILSSKKLLLSDSGFYLCALSAGDRGTDTQYFGPGTRLTVL.

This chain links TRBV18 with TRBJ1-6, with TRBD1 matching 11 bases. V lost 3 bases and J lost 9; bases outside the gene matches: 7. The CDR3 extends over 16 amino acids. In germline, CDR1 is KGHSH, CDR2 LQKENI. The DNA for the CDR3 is TGTGCCAGCTCACCTATGGGACAGGGGGAGCGTTCACCCCTCCACTTT. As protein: CASSPMGQGERSPLHF.

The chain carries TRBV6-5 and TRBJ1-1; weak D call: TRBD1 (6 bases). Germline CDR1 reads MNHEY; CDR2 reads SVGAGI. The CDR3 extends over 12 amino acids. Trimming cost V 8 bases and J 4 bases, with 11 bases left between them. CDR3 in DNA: TGTGCCAGCGGGGGGCCGGGCACTGAAGCTTTCTTT. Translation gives CASGGPGTEAFF.

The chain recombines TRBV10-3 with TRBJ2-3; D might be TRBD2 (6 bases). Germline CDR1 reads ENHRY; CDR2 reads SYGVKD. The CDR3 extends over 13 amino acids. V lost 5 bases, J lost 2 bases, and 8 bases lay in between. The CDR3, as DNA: TGTGCCATCAGTTCGGGGGACACAGATACGCAGTATTTT. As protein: CAISSGDTDTQYF.

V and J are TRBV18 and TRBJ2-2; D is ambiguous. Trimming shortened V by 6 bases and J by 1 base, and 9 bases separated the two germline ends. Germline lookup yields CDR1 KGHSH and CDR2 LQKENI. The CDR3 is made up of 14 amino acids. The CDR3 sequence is CASSLRQNTGELFF. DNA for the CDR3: TGTGCCAGCTCTTTGAGACAGAACACCGGGGAGCTGTTTTTT.

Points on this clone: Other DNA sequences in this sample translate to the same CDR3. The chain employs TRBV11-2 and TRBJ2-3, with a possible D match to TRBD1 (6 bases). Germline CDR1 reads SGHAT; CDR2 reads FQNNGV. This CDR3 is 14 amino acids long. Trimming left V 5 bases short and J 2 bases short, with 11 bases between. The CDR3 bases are TGTGCCAGCAGCCGAAACAGGGTCACAGATACGCAGTATTTT. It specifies CASSRNRVTDTQYF.

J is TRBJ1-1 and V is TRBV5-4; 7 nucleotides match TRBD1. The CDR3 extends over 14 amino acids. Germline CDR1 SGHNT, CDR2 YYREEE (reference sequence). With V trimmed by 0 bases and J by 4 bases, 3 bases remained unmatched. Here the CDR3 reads CASSLEGQRTEAFF. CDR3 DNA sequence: TGTGCCAGCAGCTTGGAGGGACAGCGCACTGAAGCTTTCTTT.

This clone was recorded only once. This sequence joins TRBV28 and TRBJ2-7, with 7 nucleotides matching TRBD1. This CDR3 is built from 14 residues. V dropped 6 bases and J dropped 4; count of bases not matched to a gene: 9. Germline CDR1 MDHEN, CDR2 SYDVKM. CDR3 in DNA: TGTGCCAGCAGCATCATACAGGGGACATACGAGCAGTACTTC. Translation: CASSIIQGTYEQYF.

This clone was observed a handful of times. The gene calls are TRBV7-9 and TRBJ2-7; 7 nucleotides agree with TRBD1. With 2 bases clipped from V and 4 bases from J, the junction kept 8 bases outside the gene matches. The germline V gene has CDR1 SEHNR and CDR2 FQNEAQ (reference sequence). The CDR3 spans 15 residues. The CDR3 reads CASSLRQGLPYEQYF. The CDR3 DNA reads TGTGCCAGCAGCTTACGACAGGGCCTCCCTTACGAGCAGTACTTC.